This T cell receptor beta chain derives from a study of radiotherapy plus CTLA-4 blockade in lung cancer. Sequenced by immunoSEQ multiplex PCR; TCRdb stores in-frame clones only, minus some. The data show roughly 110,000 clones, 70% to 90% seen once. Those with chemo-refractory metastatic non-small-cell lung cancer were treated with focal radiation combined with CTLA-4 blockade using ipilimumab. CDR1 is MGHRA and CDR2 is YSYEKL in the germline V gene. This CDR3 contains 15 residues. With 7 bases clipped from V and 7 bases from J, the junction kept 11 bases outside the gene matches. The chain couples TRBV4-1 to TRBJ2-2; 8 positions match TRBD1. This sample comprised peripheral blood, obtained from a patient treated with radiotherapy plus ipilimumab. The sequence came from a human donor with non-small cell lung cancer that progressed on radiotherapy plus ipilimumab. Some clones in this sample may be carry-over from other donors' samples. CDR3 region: CASTIRTGYIGELFF. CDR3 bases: TGCGCCAGCACCATCAGGACAGGGTACATCGGGGAGCTGTTTTTT.